This TCR beta chain is drawn from a study of blood T cell repertoires in COVID-19. Profiling relied on immunoSEQ multiplex PCR, and the TCRdb table lists in-frame clones only, not all of them. The data contain hundreds of thousands of clones, around 80% of them singletons. This clone was counted between two and nine times. Germline lookup yields CDR1 MNHNS and CDR2 SASEGT. Trimming took off 3 bases at V and 4 bases at J, with 7 bases between the two ends. This CDR3 comprises 13 residues. This sequence joins TRBV6-1 and TRBJ2-1; D might be TRBD2 (5 bases). The sample was PBMCs or T cells enriched from blood (not recorded which). The source of this sequence is a man aged 25-45 years with acute COVID-19. In DNA form, the CDR3 reads TGTGCCAGCAGTGAGGGCGGGTACAATGAGCAGTTCTTC. As protein: CASSEGGYNEQFF.